This T cell receptor (beta chain) was identified in a study of T-cell memory formation after mild COVID-19. Notes on the study in general: Day 15 to 85 contracting clones showed balanced CD4/CD8; day 15 to 37 expanders favored CD4+.

As concerns this clonotype: Its specificity is unknown.

Each CDR3 protein is one row after TCRdb ran MiXCR on the 5' RACE reads. The data contain 450,000 to 700,000 distinct CDR3 sequences, about a sixth of them singletons. CDR1 is SGHTA, CDR2 FQGNSA, per germline. The CDR3 runs to 14 residues. Trimming removed 2 bases from V and 4 bases from J, with 11 bases in between. This chain uses TRBV7-2 with TRBJ1-2; D remains unclear. This clonotype originated in an adult woman who had mild COVID-19 (a few samples of this study predate the infection). Cell type and time point are not known. The material sequenced was PBMCs or a T cell subset sorted from them (not recorded which). In DNA, the CDR3 is TGTGCCAGCAGCTTAAGGTCCTCGGGCTATGGCTACACCTTC. It encodes CASSLRSSGYGYTF. Full variable domain (remainder filled in from reference TRBV7-2 and TRBJ1-2): GAGVSQSPSNKVTEKGKDVELRCDPISGHTALYWYRQSLGQGLEFLIYFQGNSAPDKSGLPSDRFSAERTGGSVSTLTIQRTQQEDSAVYLCASSLRSSGYGYTFGSGTRLTVV.